Below are 27 T cell receptor beta chains sequenced from a single sample in a study of OX40 agonist ivuxolimab in advanced cancers. Some clones are missing from TCRdb's copy, which holds only in-frame ones; the method was immunoSEQ multiplex PCR. The sample includes 120,000 or so clones, 93% of them seen just once. Sequencing was performed on CD4+ or CD8+ T cells sorted from blood, taken in a trial of the OX40 agonist ivuxolimab. Receptor source: an adult with an advanced solid tumor such as melanoma, head and neck, liver or kidney cancer.

The CDR3 bases are TGCGCCAGCACAACAGTAGCGGGGAACACCGGGGAGCTGTTTTTT. It is translated as CASTTVAGNTGELFF. The V gene is TRBV5-1, the J gene TRBJ2-2, with TRBD2 matching 7 bases. The CDR3 consists of 15 residues. J lost 1 base, V lost 6 bases, and 6 bases had no gene match. The V gene's germline CDR1 is SGHRS and CDR2 YFSETQ.

The CDR3 bases are TGTGCCAGCAGCTTTCGGGTTACATTTCAGCCCCAGCATTTT. Translating it yields CASSFRVTFQPQHF. The gene calls are TRBV5-8 and TRBJ1-5; D is unclear. Germline V CDR1 and CDR2: SGHTS, YDEGEE. The ends were cut back, 2 bases at V and 6 bases at J, with 12 bases in the middle. This CDR3 contains 14 residues.

V is TRBV6-6 and J is TRBJ1-1, with D perhaps matching TRBD1 (6 bases). Germline-derived CDR1 and CDR2 are MNHNY and SVGAGI (reference sequence). The CDR3 length is 14 residues. Trimming took 2 bases from V and 1 from J, leaving 8 bases between them. The CDR3 region has the DNA TGTGCCAGCAGTTACCTGACAGGGAACACTGAAGCTTTCTTT. It codes for CASSYLTGNTEAFF.

J is TRBJ1-1 and V is TRBV5-4; D ambiguous. Germline V gene sequence: CDR1 SGHNT, CDR2 YYREEE (reference sequence). V lost 4 bases to trimming and J lost 0 bases, with 7 bases between them. This CDR3 is 13 amino acids long. In DNA, the CDR3 is TGTGCCAGCAGCCTGGACCTGAACACTGAAGCTTTCTTT. It codes for CASSLDLNTEAFF.

The chain joins TRBV2 to TRBJ1-5, with 7 nucleotides matching TRBD1. Trimming at V came to 6 bases and at J to 3 bases, leaving 5 bases not matched to a gene. CDR3 length: 14 residues. Germline CDR1 and CDR2: SNHLY and FYNNEI. The CDR3 DNA is TGTGCCAGCAGCAGGACAGGATTCAATCAGCCCCAGCATTTT. Its protein product is CASSRTGFNQPQHF.

Comment on this clone: The sample contains more than one DNA sequence encoding this CDR3. The chain joins TRBV2 to TRBJ1-3; D is ambiguous. The CDR3 consists of 12 residues. CDR1 and CDR2 (germline): SNHLY, FYNNEI. V lost 5 bases, J lost 1 base, and 3 bases lay in between. CDR3 protein: CASSRSGNTIYF. CDR3 coding DNA: TGTGCCAGCAGTAGGTCTGGAAACACCATATATTTT.

The rearrangement uses TRBV28 and TRBJ1-5; a possible D gene is TRBD1 (6 bases). The germline V and J ends were trimmed by 7 bases and 3 bases, with 13 bases remaining between them. The CDR3 sequence is 14 residues long. The germline V gene encodes CDR1 MDHEN and CDR2 SYDVKM. The CDR3 here is CASISQGSNQPQHF. CDR3 in DNA: TGTGCCAGCATCTCACAGGGTTCCAATCAGCCCCAGCATTTT.

This chain's CDR3 is CSVAYGGSSYNEQFF. The CDR3 bases are TGCAGCGTCGCTTACGGGGGGAGCTCCTACAATGAGCAGTTCTTC. The chain has TRBV29-1 and TRBJ2-1, with 7 bases lining up with TRBD2. This CDR3 has 15 residues. Looked up from germline, CDR1 is SQVTM and CDR2 is ANQGSEA. V shed 6 bases, J shed 0 bases, and the junction held 8 bases outside the gene matches.

The V gene is TRBV10-3, the J gene TRBJ1-2; 9 nucleotides agree with TRBD1. Germline CDR1 and CDR2: ENHRY and SYGVKD. This CDR3 region has 13 residues. Losses at the gene ends were 6 bases for V and 6 bases for J; bases not matched to a gene: 5. DNA for the CDR3: TGTGCCATCAGAGGGACAGGGTCGGATGGCTACACCTTC. Encoded protein: CAIRGTGSDGYTF.

The genes are TRBV6-5 and TRBJ1-2, with TRBD1 matching over 12 bases. With 7 bases clipped from V and 5 bases from J, the junction kept 8 bases outside the gene matches. The CDR3 contains 15 residues. Germline V gene data show CDR1 as MNHEY and CDR2 as SVGAGI. The CDR3 DNA reads as TGTGCCAGCAAAACCGGGACAGGGGGCCGGTATGGCTACACCTTC. Translating gives CASKTGTGGRYGYTF.

The chain recombines TRBV7-9 with TRBJ2-7; D uncertain. V lost 5 bases and J 2 bases, leaving 4 bases between the germline ends. The CDR3 has 11 residues. Germline assignment: CDR1 SEHNR and CDR2 FQNEAQ (reference sequence). The CDR3 bases are TGTGCCAGCAGCCTCACCTACGAGCAGTACTTC. This translates into CASSLTYEQYF.

The chain is built from TRBV7-2 and TRBJ2-1; 11 bases agree with TRBD2. This CDR3 spans 17 amino acids. J was trimmed by 7 bases and V by 6 bases; bases with no gene match: 14. Germline V gene sequence: CDR1 SGHTA, CDR2 FQGNSA. The CDR3 bases are TGTGCCAGCAGTTTTATTACCGGGACTAGCGGAGAGAATGAGCAGTTCTTC. This encodes CASSFITGTSGENEQFF. The variable domain in full, with the rest retrieved from reference TRBV7-2 and TRBJ2-1, is GAGVSQSPSNKVTEKGKDVELRCDPISGHTALYWYRQSLGQGLEFLIYFQGNSAPDKSGLPSDRFSAERTGGSVSTLTIQRTQQEDSAVYLCASSFITGTSGENEQFFGPGTRLTVL.

The V gene is TRBV28, the J gene TRBJ2-3; 8 bases fit TRBD2. This CDR3 comprises 18 residues. V lost 3 bases, J lost 2 bases, and 13 bases stayed unmatched. The germline gives CDR1 MDHEN, CDR2 SYDVKM. The DNA for the CDR3 is TGTGCCAGCAGTTTCCCGAGGGGCGGGGGGAAGACCACAGATACGCAGTATTTT. Its protein is CASSFPRGGGKTTDTQYF. Combining the CDR3 with reference TRBV28 and TRBJ2-3 gives the whole variable domain DVKVTQSSRYLVKRTGEKVFLECVQDMDHENMFWYRQDPGLGLRLIYFSYDVKMKEKGDIPEGYSVSREKKERFSLILESASTNQTSMYLCASSFPRGGGKTTDTQYFGPGTRLTVL.

This clone was recorded once. The chain joins TRBV5-4 to TRBJ1-2; 7 positions agree with TRBD1. The CDR3 is made up of 16 amino acids. Per germline, CDR1 SGHNT and CDR2 YYREEE (reference sequence). The junction had 9 bases not matched to a gene; V was cut back by 0 bases and J by 4 bases. CDR3 DNA: TGTGCCAGCAGCTTGGTGGGGACAGTCGGTATCTATGGCTACACCTTC. It translates to CASSLVGTVGIYGYTF.

J is TRBJ2-1 and V is TRBV13, with TRBD2 as a possible D gene (5 bases). This CDR3 region has 15 residues. Germline CDR1 and CDR2: PRHDT and FYEKMQ (reference sequence). The V and J ends lost 6 bases and 2 bases respectively, with 14 bases between them. CDR3 DNA: TGTGCCAGCAGGGCCCAGGCTAGCCCCTACAATGAGCAGTTCTTC. This gives the protein CASRAQASPYNEQFF.

The chain carries TRBV7-3 and TRBJ1-2; D may be TRBD1 (5 bases). The germline V gene has CDR1 SGHTA and CDR2 FQGTGA. This CDR3 region has 15 residues. Trimming took off 0 bases at V and 4 bases at J, with 12 bases between the two ends. Written as DNA, the CDR3 is TGTGCCAGCAGCTTAACGGGGGGACGGACCTATGGCTACACCTTC. It yields the protein CASSLTGGRTYGYTF.

The chain recombines TRBV5-1 with TRBJ2-7, with 9 bases aligning to TRBD1. Germline V gives CDR1 SGHRS, CDR2 YFSETQ. V was clipped by 0 bases and J by 3 bases; unmatched bases: 4. The length of the CDR3 is 15 residues. DNA of the CDR3: TGCGCCAGCAGCTTGGGGGGACAGGGAAACTACGAGCAGTACTTC. It encodes CASSLGGQGNYEQYF.

V usage is TRBV28 and J usage is TRBJ2-4; D may be TRBD1 (7 bases). CDR1 and CDR2 from the germline V gene are MDHEN and SYDVKM. The V gene lost 5 bases and the J gene lost 8 bases, with 19 bases spanning the gap. The CDR3 spans 15 residues. CDR3 protein: CASSTRQGSGDIQYF. CDR3 bases: TGTGCCAGCAGTACCCGACAGGGCTCGGGGGACATTCAGTACTTC.

The rearrangement joins TRBV6-5 to TRBJ2-1; D uncertain. The V end lost 2 bases, the J end lost 5 bases, and 10 bases lay between the germline ends. There are 14 residues in the CDR3. In germline, CDR1 is MNHEY, CDR2 SVGAGI. CDR3 region: CASSYGPLHNEQFF. In nucleotides, the CDR3 is TGTGCCAGCAGTTACGGCCCCCTACACAATGAGCAGTTCTTC.

V and J are TRBV29-1 and TRBJ2-3, with D possibly being TRBD2 (5 bases). The CDR3 is made up of 11 amino acids. The V gene's germline CDR1 is SQVTM and CDR2 ANQGSEA. V was cut by 6 bases and J by 6 bases, with 10 bases left in between. CDR3 in amino acids: CSVEDGDTQYF. CDR3 in DNA: TGCAGCGTGGAGGACGGGGATACGCAGTATTTT.

The chain joins TRBV6-1 to TRBJ2-1; TRBD1 matches at 12 bases. J was trimmed by 5 bases and V by 3 bases; bases with no gene match: 5. The CDR3 spans 16 residues. CDR1 and CDR2 (germline): MNHNS, SASEGT. CDR3 protein: CASSDRDRGPHNEQFF. CDR3 nucleotide sequence: TGTGCCAGCAGTGACAGGGACAGGGGGCCGCACAATGAGCAGTTCTTC.

V gene TRBV19 combines with J gene TRBJ2-2; TRBD1 agrees at 8 bases. CDR3 length: 16 residues. Trimming took 3 bases from V and 0 from J; bases not matched to a gene: 3. Germline V CDR1 and CDR2: LNHDA, SQIVND (reference sequence). CDR3: CASSIRTGTNTGELFF. Here the CDR3 DNA reads TGTGCCAGTAGTATCCGGACAGGGACGAACACCGGGGAGCTGTTTTTT.

This sequence joins TRBV14 and TRBJ2-2, with 7 bases fitting TRBD2. Per germline, CDR1 SGHDN and CDR2 FVKESK. V lost 5 bases and J lost 3; bases outside the gene matches: 9. There are 16 residues in the CDR3. In DNA, the CDR3 is TGTGCCAGCAGCTCCTTGGGCCGGGGGGACACCGGGGAGCTGTTTTTT. It translates to CASSSLGRGDTGELFF.

The table lists this clone with a few counts. The rearrangement joins TRBV11-3 to TRBJ2-1; possibly TRBD2 for D (5 bases). The ends were cut back, 0 bases at V and 9 bases at J, with 9 bases in the middle. The CDR3 contains 13 residues. CDR1 is SGHNT, CDR2 YENEEA, per germline. The CDR3 region has the DNA TGTGCCAGCAGCTTAGATCAAGGACTTGAGCAGTTCTTC. Amino acids: CASSLDQGLEQFF.

V usage is TRBV28 and J usage is TRBJ2-1; 8 bases align to TRBD2. Per germline, CDR1 MDHEN and CDR2 SYDVKM. The CDR3 has 16 residues. V trimming: 7 bases; J trimming: 0 bases; junction bases outside the gene matches: 8. CDR3 loop: CASNIGGGSSYNEQFF. As DNA, the CDR3 is TGTGCCAGCAATATCGGGGGGGGAAGCTCCTACAATGAGCAGTTCTTC.

The rearrangement links TRBV7-2 to TRBJ1-1; D gene uncertain. From germline, CDR1 is SGHTA and CDR2 FQGNSA. V was shortened by 6 bases and J by 6 bases, with 14 bases between the two germline ends. CDR3 length equals 13 residues. This CDR3 is CASSLTQQPEAFF. As DNA, the CDR3 is TGTGCCAGCAGTTTAACACAACAACCTGAAGCTTTCTTT.

This chain connects TRBV28 to TRBJ1-5; D is unclear. Germline CDR1 reads MDHEN; CDR2 reads SYDVKM. Trimming removed 6 bases at V and 4 bases at J, with 10 bases between. The CDR3 has 13 residues. CDR3 sequence (DNA): TGTGCCAGCAGCTTCACGGGAAATCAGCCCCAGCATTTT. Translation: CASSFTGNQPQHF.